The rows below give T cell receptor beta chains drawn from one sample of a study of multiple sclerosis patients with progressive multifocal leukoencephalopathy. The assay was immunoSEQ multiplex PCR, and TCRdb's table has in-frame clones only and misses some. Among around 30,000 clones listed, 90% were seen once. The material was PBMCs, obtained from a patient treated with natalizumab. The receptors here all came from a human donor with multiple sclerosis. Each CDR3 is given with its conserved first and last residue. The order of the fields is clone size, D gene, J gene, V gene, CDR3 DNA, CDR3 protein. D genes are given only for firm matches. Rows give clone size only sometimes, using once, few, many, or a class for an expanded clone.

size: .
D: TRBD2
J: TRBJ2-7
V: TRBV7-9
DNA: TGTGCCAGCAGCTATGAACGCTTACGGACTAGCGGAAGCTCCTACGAGCAGTACTTC
CDR3: CASSYERLRTSGSSYEQYF

size: once
D: .
J: TRBJ1-4
V: TRBV30
DNA: TGTGCCTGGAGTGTTGAACAGCTAAAGAATATTGAAAAACTGTTTTTT
CDR3: CAWSVEQLKNIEKLFF

size: once
D: .
J: TRBJ2-1
V: TRBV7-8
DNA: TGTGCCAGCAGCTTATGGGGCACAGGGAGACACAATGAGCAGTTCTTC
CDR3: CASSLWGTGRHNEQFF

size: .
D: TRBD2
J: TRBJ2-3
V: TRBV5-6
DNA: TGTGCCAGCTCAGCTAGGCGGGGGGGCACAGATACGCAGTATTTT
CDR3: CASSARRGGTDTQYF

size: .
D: .
J: TRBJ1-1
V: TRBV12-5
DNA: TGTGCTAGTGCGGTTCAGGGGACTATGAACACTGAAGCTTTCTTT
CDR3: CASAVQGTMNTEAFF

size: .
D: .
J: TRBJ1-2
V: TRBV11-2
DNA: TGTGCCAGCAGCCCAGGGAGAGGGACCTATGGCTACACCTTC
CDR3: CASSPGRGTYGYTF

size: .
D: .
J: TRBJ2-5
V: TRBV2
DNA: TGTGCCAGCAGTGCGGCGAGGGGACTTGCCTTTGAGACCCAGTACTTC
CDR3: CASSAARGLAFETQYF

size: .
D: TRBD1
J: TRBJ2-7
V: TRBV4-3
DNA: TGCGCCAGCAGCCAAGAGTACCAGGGGGCCTACGAGCAGTACTTC
CDR3: CASSQEYQGAYEQYF

size: .
D: .
J: TRBJ1-5
V: TRBV12-5
DNA: TGTGCTAGTGGTGAAGGGGGTCAGCCCCAGCATTTT
CDR3: CASGEGGQPQHF

size: .
D: .
J: TRBJ2-2
V: TRBV6-1
DNA: TGTGCCAGCAGTGAGAACGCGGCAGGCTCGTTGGCCGGGGAGCTGTTTTTT
CDR3: CASSENAAGSLAGELFF

size: .
D: .
J: TRBJ2-7
V: TRBV28
DNA: TGTGCCAGCAGTTCTGGGCAGGCCTCCTACGAGCAGTACTTC
CDR3: CASSSGQASYEQYF

size: .
D: .
J: TRBJ2-3
V: TRBV5-4
DNA: TGTGCCAGCAGCTTGGCCGAGGACTTCCGCACAGATACGCAGTATTTT
CDR3: CASSLAEDFRTDTQYF

size: .
D: .
J: TRBJ1-1
V: TRBV7-3
DNA: TGTGCCAGCAGCTTAGACCTGAACACTGAAGCTTTCTTT
CDR3: CASSLDLNTEAFF

size: .
D: .
J: TRBJ1-6
V: TRBV10-3
DNA: TGTGCCATCAGTGAGACAGGGAGTAATTCACCCCTCCACTTT
CDR3: CAISETGSNSPLHF

size: .
D: .
J: TRBJ1-5
V: TRBV6-6
DNA: TGTGCCAGCAGTCCGGACAGAAAGAATCAGCCCCAGCATTTT
CDR3: CASSPDRKNQPQHF

size: .
D: .
J: TRBJ1-4
V: TRBV27
DNA: TGTGCCAGTAGAGATCCTTTTAATGAAAAACTGTTTTTT
CDR3: CASRDPFNEKLFF

size: .
D: TRBD1
J: TRBJ1-5
V: TRBV7-9
DNA: TGTGCCAGCAGCTTAGGGGGACAGCCCTGGCATTTT
CDR3: CASSLGGQPWHF

size: .
D: .
J: TRBJ2-1
V: TRBV6-5
DNA: TGTGCCAGCAGTTACTCGTCTGGGGGTCGCAATGAGCAGTTCTTC
CDR3: CASSYSSGGRNEQFF

size: .
D: TRBD1
J: TRBJ2-7
V: TRBV5-6
DNA: TGTGCCAGCAGCTTTCAGCTCGGACAGGGAAATTACGAGCAGTACTTC
CDR3: CASSFQLGQGNYEQYF

size: .
D: .
J: TRBJ2-7
V: TRBV7-9
DNA: TGTGCCAGCAGCCACACAATCGGGGGCTCCTACGAGCAGTACTTC
CDR3: CASSHTIGGSYEQYF

size: few
D: .
J: TRBJ2-1
V: TRBV6-6
DNA: TGTGCCAGCATCACACTACAGGGCTCCTACAATGAGCAGTTCTTC
CDR3: CASITLQGSYNEQFF